This T cell receptor beta chain was documented in a study of CD8 T cells in ankylosing spondylitis (dated by TCRdb to the late 2010s). General notes on the study: The study profiled T cell receptor beta repertoires in healthy donors and ankylosing spondylitis patients to find disease-linked TCR variants. The whole study cohort included over a hundred healthy donors and 20 to 25 ankylosing spondylitis patients. Samples of peripheral blood were taken, and for ankylosing spondylitis patients, synovial fluid was collected as well. Overall results and qualifications from the work: The disease-linked clones had a CD8+ phenotype and were found at relatively low frequencies in peripheral blood. Blood from ankylosing spondylitis patients appeared to be characterized by a TCR beta motif composed of several highly homologous amino acid variants. According to the report, matched synovial fluid samples from ankylosing spondylitis patients were significantly enriched for the disease-linked clones. Some of the motif variants had been reported before in the synovial fluid and blood of reactive arthritis patients, a finding that suggests common disease-initiation mechanisms.

From the cysteine through the phenylalanine, the CDR3 covers 14 amino acids. Left in the record is the CDR3 DNA by itself, 42 bases read in frame from the first base. Taken from the germline V gene (reference sequence), the CDR1 and CDR2 loops are SGHAT and FQDESV. V sheds 3 bases and J sheds 0 bases, leaving 7 bases between their ends. Sequencing took place on an Illumina HiSeq 2500. TCR beta libraries were prepared by quantitative 5'-RACE with molecular barcodes. Processing in the source paper ran as follows. To identify disease-linked TCR variants, a new computational method was used, one built on a probabilistic model of VDJ rearrangement. Clones were called with MiXCR by TCRdb after fastp trimmed the public reads at Q25, and only in-frame beta chains were retained. Here each entry gathers all rows of one CDR3 protein and keeps the most common genes and DNA. The V and J calls were not made by the authors but by TCRdb's processing. For this sample there are fewer than 250,000 distinct CDR3 sequences; over 9.5% appear just once. The top ten clonotypes cover around 2.6% of the sample.

This clonotype showed up many times. This clone's antigen is unknown. Base quality data are lacking; no much larger clone is found one base away. Sequencing was done on a sample of blood, either unsorted or a sorted T cell fraction (not recorded which). The V and J genes are TRBV11-1 and TRBJ2-3; no D gene can be assigned with confidence. The receptor comes from a male donor with ankylosing spondylitis or in good health (not recorded which). DNA sequence: TGTGCCAGCAGCTTTGCAACTAGCACAGATACGCAGTATTTT. Translated, this gives CASSFATSTDTQYF.